This TCR beta chain originates from a study of shared clonotypes between healthy human individuals. Details on this clone: Antigen: not known.

CDR1 SGHTA and CDR2 FQGNSA come from the germline V gene. V was cut by 1 base and J by 2 bases, with 14 bases left in between. This CDR3 has 16 amino acids. The donors were all Caucasian adults (living in Nashville, Tennessee). Here immunoSEQ multiplex PCR was the method, and the copy in TCRdb shows in-frame clones only, minus some. The profile shows about 1 million clones, roughly 70% of them singletons. Study-level points and caveats: Across a few donors, naive CD4 shared roughly 5%, naive CD8 around 3.8%, memory CD4 roughly 2.1%, memory CD8 over 0.3%.

Material for sequencing was memory CD4+ T cells sorted from blood. Documented subset: CD45RA-negative fraction. The source is a man between 18 and 29 years old in good health. The chain links TRBV7-2 to TRBJ2-5; D is uncertain. CDR3 sequence reads: CASSLGRVGRQETQYF. DNA for the CDR3: TGTGCCAGCAGCTTAGGGCGCGTCGGAAGGCAAGAGACCCAGTACTTC. Full variable domain (outside the CDR3, taken from reference TRBV7-2 and TRBJ2-5): GAGVSQSPSNKVTEKGKDVELRCDPISGHTALYWYRQSLGQGLEFLIYFQGNSAPDKSGLPSDRFSAERTGGSVSTLTIQRTQQEDSAVYLCASSLGRVGRQETQYFGPGTRLLVL.